This T cell receptor beta chain was recorded in a study of T cells in Graves' hyperthyroidism and ophthalmopathy. This clonotype has more than one count but fewer than ten. One end of the junction varies from germline; a read error may be responsible. TCR beta CDR3 regions were amplified from RNA. Using the HTBI primer set, a first-round RT-PCR was run on the TCR CDR3. TCRdb processed the multiplex PCR reads anew with MiXCR; each CDR3 protein has one entry. Altogether hundreds of thousands of distinct CDR3 sequences are present, 46% being singletons, with the ten largest covering nearly 8.5%. The origin of this receptor is a young woman with Graves' hyperthyroidism. The sequenced material came from peripheral blood or thyroid tissue (not recorded which).

CDR3 sequence reads: CATSGPALDTQYF. DNA of the CDR3: TGTGCCACCAGTGGACCGGCGTTAGATACGCAGTATTTT. The chain uses TRBV2 and TRBJ2-3, with D hard to call. Germline CDR1 reads SNHLY; CDR2 reads FYNNEI. The CDR3 spans 13 residues. Together with reference TRBV2 and TRBJ2-3, the CDR3 gives the full variable domain: EPEVTQTPSHQVTQMGQEVILRCVPISNHLYFYWYRQILGQKVEFLVSFYNNEISEKSEIFDDQFSVERPDGSNFTLKIRSTKLEDSAMYFCATSGPALDTQYFGPGTRLTVL.